The rows below give T cell receptor beta chains drawn from one sample of a study of blood T cell repertoires in COVID-19. The table came from immunoSEQ multiplex PCR; TCRdb's copy has only in-frame clones and leaves some out. This sample carries 60,000 to 85,000 clones, approximately 86% of them seen once, and the ten largest clones take around 12%. The sequenced sample was peripheral blood. These receptors all come from a human donor in a cohort sampled during active COVID-19. The conserved cysteine and the conserved F or W are not part of the CDR3 here.

13,TRBV3-1/TRBV3-2,ASSRVSSSTDTQY
11,TRBV19,ASTHEDRAGYT
11,TRBV12-3/TRBV12-4,ASSSTGTYGYT
13,TRBV3-1/TRBV3-2,ATMAFTNRETEAF
13,TRBV6-2/TRBV6-3,ASSITSGGTDTQY
11,TRBV2,ARRDLGGTEAF
13,TRBV11-3,ASSLDQGSYNEQF
10,TRBV24-1,ATASDGDTQY
13,TRBV5-1,ASSLGNQGGYGYT
14,TRBV27,ASRRSRVLTNYGYT
12,TRBV5-1,ASSLVGRQETQY
13,TRBV3-1/TRBV3-2,ASSPLVGNTDTQY
12,TRBV19,ASRRTATNEKLF
14,TRBV6-1,ASSEDTGSGANVLT
12,TRBV6-5,ASRATSRVEKLF
13,TRBV5-1,ASRPPGQRNTEAF
13,TRBV4-1,ASSLRSGGSYEQY
9,TRBV11-2,ASSFRGEAF
9,TRBV5-6,ASSYAGEAF
13,TRBV4-1,ASSQDRIGTRELF
12,TRBV7-2,ASSWTGMNTEAF